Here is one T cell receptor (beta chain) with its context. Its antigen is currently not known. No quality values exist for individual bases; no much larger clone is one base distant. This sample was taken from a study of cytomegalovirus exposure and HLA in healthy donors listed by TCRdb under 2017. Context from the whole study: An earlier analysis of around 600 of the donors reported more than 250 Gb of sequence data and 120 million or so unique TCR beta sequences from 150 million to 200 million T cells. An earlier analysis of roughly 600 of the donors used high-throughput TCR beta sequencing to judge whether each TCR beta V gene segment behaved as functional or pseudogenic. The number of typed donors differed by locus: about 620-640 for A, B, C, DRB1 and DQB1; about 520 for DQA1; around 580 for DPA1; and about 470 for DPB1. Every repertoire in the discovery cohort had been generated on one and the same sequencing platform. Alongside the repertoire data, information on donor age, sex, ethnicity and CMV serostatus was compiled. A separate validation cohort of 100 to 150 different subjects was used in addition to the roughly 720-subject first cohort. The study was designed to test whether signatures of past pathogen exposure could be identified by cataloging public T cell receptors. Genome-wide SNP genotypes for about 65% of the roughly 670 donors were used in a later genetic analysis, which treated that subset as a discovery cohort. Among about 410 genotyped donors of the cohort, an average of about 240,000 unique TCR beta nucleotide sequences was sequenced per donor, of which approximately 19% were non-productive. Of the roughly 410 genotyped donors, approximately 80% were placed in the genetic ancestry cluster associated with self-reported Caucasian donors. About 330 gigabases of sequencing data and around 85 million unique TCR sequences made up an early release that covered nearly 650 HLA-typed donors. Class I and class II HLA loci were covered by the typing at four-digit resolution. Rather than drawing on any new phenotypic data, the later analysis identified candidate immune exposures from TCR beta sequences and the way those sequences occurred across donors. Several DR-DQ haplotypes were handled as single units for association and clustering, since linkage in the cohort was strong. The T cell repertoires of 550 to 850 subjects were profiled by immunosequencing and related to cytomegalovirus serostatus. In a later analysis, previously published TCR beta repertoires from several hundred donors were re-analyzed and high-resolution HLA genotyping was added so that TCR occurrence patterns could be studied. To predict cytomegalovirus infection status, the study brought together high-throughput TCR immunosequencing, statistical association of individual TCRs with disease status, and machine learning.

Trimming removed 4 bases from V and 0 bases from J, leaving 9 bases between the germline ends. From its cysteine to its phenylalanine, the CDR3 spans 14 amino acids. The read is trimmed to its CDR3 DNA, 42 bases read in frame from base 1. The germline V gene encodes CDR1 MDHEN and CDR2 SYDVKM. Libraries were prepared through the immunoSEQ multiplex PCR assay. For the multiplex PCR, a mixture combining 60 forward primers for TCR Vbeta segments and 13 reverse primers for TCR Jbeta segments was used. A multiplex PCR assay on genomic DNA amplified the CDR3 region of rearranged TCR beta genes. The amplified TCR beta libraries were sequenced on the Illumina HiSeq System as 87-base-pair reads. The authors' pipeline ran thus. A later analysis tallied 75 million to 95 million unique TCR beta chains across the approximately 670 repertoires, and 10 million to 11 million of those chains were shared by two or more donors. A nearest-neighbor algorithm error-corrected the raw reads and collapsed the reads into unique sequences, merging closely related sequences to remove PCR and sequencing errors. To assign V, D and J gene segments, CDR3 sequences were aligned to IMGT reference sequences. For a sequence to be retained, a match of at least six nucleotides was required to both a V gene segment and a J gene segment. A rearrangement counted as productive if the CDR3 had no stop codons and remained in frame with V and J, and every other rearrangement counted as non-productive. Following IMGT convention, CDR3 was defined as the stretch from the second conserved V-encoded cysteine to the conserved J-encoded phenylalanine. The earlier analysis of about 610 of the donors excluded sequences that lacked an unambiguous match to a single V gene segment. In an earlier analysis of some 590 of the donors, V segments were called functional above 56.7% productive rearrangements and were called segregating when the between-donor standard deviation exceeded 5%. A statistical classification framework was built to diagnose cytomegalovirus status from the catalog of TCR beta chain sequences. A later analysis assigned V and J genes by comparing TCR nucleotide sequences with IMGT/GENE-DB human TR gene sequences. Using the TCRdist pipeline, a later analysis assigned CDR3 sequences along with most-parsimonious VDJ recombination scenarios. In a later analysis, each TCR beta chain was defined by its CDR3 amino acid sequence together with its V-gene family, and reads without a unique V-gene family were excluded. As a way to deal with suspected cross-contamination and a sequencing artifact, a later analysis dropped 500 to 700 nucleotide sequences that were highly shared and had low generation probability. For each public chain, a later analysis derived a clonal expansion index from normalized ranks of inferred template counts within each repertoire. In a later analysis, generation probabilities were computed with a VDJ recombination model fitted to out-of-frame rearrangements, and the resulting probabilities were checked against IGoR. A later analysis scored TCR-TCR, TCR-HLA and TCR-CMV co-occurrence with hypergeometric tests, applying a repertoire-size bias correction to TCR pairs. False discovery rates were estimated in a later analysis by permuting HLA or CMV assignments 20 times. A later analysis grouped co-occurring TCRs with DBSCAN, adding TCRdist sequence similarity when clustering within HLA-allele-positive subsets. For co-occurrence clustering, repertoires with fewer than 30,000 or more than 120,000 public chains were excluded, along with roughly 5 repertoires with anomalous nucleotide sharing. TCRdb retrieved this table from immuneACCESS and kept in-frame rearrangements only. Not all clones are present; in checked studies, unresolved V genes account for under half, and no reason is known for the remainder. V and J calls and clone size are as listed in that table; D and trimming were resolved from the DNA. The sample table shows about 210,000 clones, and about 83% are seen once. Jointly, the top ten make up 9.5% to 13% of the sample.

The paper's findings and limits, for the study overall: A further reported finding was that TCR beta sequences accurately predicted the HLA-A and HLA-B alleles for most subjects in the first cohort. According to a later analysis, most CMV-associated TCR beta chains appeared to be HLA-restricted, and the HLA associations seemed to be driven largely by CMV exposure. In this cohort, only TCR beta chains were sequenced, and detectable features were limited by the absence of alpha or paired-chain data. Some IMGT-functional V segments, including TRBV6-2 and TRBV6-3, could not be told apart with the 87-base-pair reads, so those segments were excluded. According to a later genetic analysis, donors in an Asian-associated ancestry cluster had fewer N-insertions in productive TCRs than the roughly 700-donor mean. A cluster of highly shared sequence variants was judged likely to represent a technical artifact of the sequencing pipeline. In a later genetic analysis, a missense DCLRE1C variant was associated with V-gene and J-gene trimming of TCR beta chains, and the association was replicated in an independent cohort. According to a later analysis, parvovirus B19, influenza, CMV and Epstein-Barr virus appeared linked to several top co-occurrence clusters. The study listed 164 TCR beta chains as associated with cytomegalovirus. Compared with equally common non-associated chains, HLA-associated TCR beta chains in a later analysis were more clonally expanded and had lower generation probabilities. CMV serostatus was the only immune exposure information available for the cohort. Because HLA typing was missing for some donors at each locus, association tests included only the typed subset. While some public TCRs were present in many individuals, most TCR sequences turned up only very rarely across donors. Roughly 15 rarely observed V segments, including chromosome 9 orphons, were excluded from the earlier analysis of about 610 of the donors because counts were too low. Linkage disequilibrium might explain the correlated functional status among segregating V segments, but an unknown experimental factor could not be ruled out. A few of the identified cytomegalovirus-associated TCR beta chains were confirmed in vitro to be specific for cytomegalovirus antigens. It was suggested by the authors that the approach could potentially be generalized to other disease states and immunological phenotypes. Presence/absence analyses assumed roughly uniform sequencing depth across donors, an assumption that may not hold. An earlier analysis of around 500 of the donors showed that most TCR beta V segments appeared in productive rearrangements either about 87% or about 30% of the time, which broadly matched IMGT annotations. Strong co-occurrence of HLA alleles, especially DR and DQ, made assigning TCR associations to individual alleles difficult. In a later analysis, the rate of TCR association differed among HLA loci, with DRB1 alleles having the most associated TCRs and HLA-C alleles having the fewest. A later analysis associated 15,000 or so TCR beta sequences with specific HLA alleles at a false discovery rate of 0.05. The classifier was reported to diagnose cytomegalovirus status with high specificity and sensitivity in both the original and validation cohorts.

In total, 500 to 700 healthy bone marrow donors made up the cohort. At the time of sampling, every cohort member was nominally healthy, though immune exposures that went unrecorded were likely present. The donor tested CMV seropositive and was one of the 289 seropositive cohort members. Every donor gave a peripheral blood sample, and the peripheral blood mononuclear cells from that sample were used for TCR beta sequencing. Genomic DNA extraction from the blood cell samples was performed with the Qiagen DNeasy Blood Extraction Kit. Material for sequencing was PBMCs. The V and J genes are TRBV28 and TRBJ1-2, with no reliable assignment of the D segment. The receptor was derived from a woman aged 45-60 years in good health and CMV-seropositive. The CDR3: CASSSTRANYGYTF. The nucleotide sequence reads TGTGCCAGCAGTTCAACGAGGGCTAACTATGGCTACACCTTC.